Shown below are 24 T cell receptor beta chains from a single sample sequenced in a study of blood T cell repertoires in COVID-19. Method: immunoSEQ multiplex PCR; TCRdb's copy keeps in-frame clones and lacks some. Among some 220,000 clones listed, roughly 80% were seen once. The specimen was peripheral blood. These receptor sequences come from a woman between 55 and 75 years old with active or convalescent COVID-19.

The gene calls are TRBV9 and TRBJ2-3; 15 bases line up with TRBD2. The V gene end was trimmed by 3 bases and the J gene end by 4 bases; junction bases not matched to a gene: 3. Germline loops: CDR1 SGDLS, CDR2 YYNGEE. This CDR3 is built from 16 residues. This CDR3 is CASSARTSGGADTQYF. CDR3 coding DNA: TGTGCCAGCAGCGCCCGGACTAGCGGGGGGGCAGATACGCAGTATTTT.

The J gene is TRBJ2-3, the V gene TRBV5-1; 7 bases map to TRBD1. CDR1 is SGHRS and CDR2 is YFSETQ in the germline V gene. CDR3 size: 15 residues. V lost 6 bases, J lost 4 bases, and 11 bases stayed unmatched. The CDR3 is CASKPTGQVADTQYF. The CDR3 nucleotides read TGCGCCAGCAAACCGACCGGACAGGTAGCAGATACGCAGTATTTT.

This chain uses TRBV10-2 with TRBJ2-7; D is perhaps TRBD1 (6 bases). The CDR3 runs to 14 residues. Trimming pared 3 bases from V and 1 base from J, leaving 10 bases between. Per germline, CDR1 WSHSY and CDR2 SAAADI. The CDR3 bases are TGCGCCAGCAGTGACAGGGGTAGTTCCTACGAGCAGTACGTC. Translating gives CASSDRGSSYEQYV.

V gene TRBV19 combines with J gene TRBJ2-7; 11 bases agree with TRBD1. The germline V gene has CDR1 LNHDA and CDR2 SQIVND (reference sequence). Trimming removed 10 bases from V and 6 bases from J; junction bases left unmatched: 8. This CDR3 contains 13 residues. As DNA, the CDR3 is TGTGCCACTGCTACCGGGACAGGGGGCGAGCAGTACTTC. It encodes CATATGTGGEQYF.

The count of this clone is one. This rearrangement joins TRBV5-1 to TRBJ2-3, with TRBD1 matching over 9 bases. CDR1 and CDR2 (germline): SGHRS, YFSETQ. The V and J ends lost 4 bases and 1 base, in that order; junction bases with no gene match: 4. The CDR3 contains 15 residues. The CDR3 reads CASSLWTGGTDTQYF. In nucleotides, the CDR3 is TGCGCCAGCAGCCTATGGACAGGGGGCACAGATACGCAGTATTTT.

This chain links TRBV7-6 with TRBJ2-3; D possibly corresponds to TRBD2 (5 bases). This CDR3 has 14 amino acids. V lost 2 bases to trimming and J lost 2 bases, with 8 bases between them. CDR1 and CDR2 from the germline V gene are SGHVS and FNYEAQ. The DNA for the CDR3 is TGTGCCAGCAGCTTAACGGGAAACACAGATACGCAGTATTTT. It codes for CASSLTGNTDTQYF.

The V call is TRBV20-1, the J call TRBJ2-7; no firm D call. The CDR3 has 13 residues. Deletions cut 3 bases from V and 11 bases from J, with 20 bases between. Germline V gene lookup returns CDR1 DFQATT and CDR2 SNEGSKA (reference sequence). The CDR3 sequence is CSASFSSTMVEYF. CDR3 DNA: TGCAGTGCTAGTTTCTCGTCTACGATGGTTGAGTACTTC.

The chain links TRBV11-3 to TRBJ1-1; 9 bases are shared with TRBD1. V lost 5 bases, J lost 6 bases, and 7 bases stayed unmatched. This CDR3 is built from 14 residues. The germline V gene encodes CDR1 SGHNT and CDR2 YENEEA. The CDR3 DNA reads TGTGCCAGCAGCGCCGGACAGGGGAGCGCTGAAGCTTTCTTT. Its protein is CASSAGQGSAEAFF.

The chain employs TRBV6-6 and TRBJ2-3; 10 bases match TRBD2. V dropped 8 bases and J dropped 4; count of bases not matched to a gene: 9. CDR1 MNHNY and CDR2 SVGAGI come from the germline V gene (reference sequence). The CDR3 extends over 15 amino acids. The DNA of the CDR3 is TGTGCCAGCCGACTAATAGCGGGGGGTGCAGATACGCAGTATTTT. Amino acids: CASRLIAGGADTQYF.

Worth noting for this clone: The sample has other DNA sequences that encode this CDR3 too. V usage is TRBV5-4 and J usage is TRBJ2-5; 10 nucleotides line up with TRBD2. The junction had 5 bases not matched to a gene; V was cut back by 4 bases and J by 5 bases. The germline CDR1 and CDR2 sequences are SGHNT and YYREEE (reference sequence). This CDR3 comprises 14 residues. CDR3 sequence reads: CASSLAGAGETQYF. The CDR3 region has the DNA TGTGCCAGCAGCCTAGCGGGGGCTGGGGAGACCCAGTACTTC.

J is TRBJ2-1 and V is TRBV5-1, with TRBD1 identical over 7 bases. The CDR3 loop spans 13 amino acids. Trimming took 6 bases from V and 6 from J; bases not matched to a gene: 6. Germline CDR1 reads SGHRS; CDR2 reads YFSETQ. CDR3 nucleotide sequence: TGCGCCAGCATTACAGGGGATCGCAATGAGCAGTTCTTC. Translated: CASITGDRNEQFF.

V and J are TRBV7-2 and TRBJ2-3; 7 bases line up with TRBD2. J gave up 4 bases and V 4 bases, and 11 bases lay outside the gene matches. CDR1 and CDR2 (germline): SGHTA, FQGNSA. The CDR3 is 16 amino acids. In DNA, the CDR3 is TGTGCCAGCAGCTCCCTTCCGAGCGGGAAGGCAGATACGCAGTATTTT. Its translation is CASSSLPSGKADTQYF.

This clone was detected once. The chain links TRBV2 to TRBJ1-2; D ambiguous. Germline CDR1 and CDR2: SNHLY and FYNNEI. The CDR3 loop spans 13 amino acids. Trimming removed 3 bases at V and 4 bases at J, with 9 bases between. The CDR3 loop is CASSDDSTYGYTF. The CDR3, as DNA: TGTGCCAGCAGTGATGATAGTACCTATGGCTACACCTTC.

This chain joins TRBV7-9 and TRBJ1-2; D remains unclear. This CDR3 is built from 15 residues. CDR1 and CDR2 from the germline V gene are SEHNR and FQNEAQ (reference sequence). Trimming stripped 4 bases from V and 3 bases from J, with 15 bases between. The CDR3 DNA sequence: TGTGCCAGCAGCTCTAGCCGGCGGCAGGACTATGGCTACACCTTC. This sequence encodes CASSSSRRQDYGYTF.

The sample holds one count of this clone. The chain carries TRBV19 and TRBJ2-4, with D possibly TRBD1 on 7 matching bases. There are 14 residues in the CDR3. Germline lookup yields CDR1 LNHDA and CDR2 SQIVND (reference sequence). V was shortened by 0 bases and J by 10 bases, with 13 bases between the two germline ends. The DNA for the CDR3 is TGTGCCAGTAGTATAGAGGGGGGACAGTCGATTCAGTACTTC. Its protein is CASSIEGGQSIQYF.

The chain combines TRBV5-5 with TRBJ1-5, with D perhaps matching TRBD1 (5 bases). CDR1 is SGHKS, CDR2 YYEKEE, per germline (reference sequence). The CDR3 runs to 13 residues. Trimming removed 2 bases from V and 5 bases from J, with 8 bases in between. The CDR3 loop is CASSFAGDQPQHF. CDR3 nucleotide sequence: TGTGCCAGCAGCTTCGCGGGGGATCAGCCCCAGCATTTT.

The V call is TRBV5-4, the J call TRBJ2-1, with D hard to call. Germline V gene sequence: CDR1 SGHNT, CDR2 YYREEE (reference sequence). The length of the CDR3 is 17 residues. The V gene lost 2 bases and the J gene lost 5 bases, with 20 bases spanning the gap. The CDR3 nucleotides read TGTGCCAGCAGCTTATTGGGCGCGCGAACAGACAACAATGAGCAGTTCTTC. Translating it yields CASSLLGARTDNNEQFF.

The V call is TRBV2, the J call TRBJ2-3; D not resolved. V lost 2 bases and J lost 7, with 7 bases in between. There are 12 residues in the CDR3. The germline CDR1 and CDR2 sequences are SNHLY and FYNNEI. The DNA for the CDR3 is TGTGCCAGCAGTGAAAGCCCCTATACGCAGTATTTT. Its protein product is CASSESPYTQYF.

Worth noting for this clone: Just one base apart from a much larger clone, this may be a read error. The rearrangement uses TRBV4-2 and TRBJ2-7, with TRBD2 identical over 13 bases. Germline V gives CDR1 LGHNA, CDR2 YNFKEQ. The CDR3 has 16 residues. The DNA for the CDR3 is TGTACCAGCAGCCACGTCGGGACTAGCGGGATAGGTGAGCAGTACTTC. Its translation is CTSSHVGTSGIGEQYF.

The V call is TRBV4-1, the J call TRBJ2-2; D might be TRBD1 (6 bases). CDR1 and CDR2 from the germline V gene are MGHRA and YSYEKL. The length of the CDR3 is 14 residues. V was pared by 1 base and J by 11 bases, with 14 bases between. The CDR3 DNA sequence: TGCGCCAGCAGCCAAGTGGGGGCTCCAAGTGAGCTGTTTTTT. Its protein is CASSQVGAPSELFF.

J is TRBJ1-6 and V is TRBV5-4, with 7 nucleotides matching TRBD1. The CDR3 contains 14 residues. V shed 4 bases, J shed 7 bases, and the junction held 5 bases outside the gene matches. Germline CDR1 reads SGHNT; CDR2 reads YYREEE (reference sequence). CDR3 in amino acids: CASSRGQLNSPLHF. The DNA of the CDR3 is TGTGCCAGCAGCAGGGGACAGCTCAATTCACCCCTCCACTTT. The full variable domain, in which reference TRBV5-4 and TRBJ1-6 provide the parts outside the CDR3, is ETGVTQSPTHLIKTRGQQVTLRCSSQSGHNTVSWYQQALGQGPQFIFQYYREEENGRGNFPPRFSGLQFPNYSSELNVNALELDDSALYLCASSRGQLNSPLHFGNGTRLTVT.

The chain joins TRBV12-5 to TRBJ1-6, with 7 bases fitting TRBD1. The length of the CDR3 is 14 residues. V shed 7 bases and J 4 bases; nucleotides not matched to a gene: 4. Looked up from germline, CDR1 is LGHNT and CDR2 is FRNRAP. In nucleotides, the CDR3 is TGTGCTAGTGCCCCGGGACAGTATAATTCACCCCTCCACTTT. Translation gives CASAPGQYNSPLHF.

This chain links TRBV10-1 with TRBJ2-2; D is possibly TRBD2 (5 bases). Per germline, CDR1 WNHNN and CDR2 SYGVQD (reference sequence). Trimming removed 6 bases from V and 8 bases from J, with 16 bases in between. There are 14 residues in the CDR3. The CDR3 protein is CASRTSGVVGELFF. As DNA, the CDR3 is TGCGCCAGCAGAACATCCGGGGTTGTTGGGGAGCTGTTTTTT.

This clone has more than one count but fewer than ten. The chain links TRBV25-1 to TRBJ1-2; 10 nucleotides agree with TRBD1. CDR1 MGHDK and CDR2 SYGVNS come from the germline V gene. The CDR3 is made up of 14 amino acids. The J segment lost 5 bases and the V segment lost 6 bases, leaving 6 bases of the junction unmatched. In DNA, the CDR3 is TGTGCCAGCAGGGGGACAGGGGTATGGTATGGCTACACCTTC. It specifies CASRGTGVWYGYTF.